This TCR beta chain was documented in a study of blood T cell repertoires in COVID-19. Across the whole study: From the United States, Italy and Spain came samples of acute and convalescent COVID-19. Sample material is recorded as cDNA or gDNA derived from T cells, B-cell-depleted T cells, or PBMCs.

As originally analysed: Estimation of nucleated cell counts was performed using reference gene primer amplification. Clones were read by immunoSEQ multiplex PCR, and TCRdb kept only the in-frame ones, dropping some. The V and J calls and the clone size are those of that table, but D and trimming were determined from the DNA. The profile shows some 300,000 clones, around 86% of them singletons. Looked up from germline, CDR1 is KGHSH and CDR2 is LQKENI. The CDR3 loop spans 17 amino acids. The V end lost 3 bases, the J end lost 2 bases, and 16 bases lay between the germline ends. This TCR derives from a man in his 70s with acute or convalescent COVID-19. Sequenced: peripheral blood. The V gene is TRBV18, the J gene TRBJ2-2; maybe TRBD2 (5 bases). For the CDR3, the DNA is TGTGCCAGCTCACCCTCTGGCCAGCGGATCAACACCGGGGAGCTGTTTTTT. It translates to CASSPSGQRINTGELFF.